The 18 T cell receptor beta chains below were found in one sample sequenced in a study of response to subunit inactivated influenza vaccine. Each CDR3 protein gets one entry after TCRdb re-called the RT-PCR reads with MiXCR. This table has a few hundred thousand distinct CDR3 sequences, around 15% appearing once. Here the sequenced sample was PBMCs from blood, taken roughly 12 days after vaccination. These receptor sequences come from a man in his forties or fifties who received an inactivated influenza vaccine.

This clonotype was found many times. V gene TRBV29-1 combines with J gene TRBJ2-7; D remains ambiguous. The CDR3 contains 14 residues. Germline CDR1 SQVTM, CDR2 ANQGSEA. Trimming left V 5 bases short and J 6 bases short, with 20 bases between. The CDR3 spells CSVRLLGSPGEQYF. CDR3 DNA sequence: TGCAGCGTTAGGCTCCTCGGGTCCCCGGGCGAGCAGTACTTC.

This clonotype was seen a handful of times. CDR3 nucleotides: TGCAGTGCTACTACCGGACTAGCGGGAAGGGATGAGCAGTTCTTC. Translation gives CSATTGLAGRDEQFF. The gene calls are TRBV20-1 and TRBJ2-1; TRBD2 aligns across 12 bases. The CDR3 consists of 15 residues. Germline CDR1 DFQATT, CDR2 SNEGSKA (reference sequence). J lost 8 bases, V lost 4 bases, and 9 bases had no gene match.

This clonotype showed up just a few times. The V gene is TRBV6-2 or TRBV6-3, the J gene TRBJ2-3, with TRBD2 as a possible D gene (6 bases). V lost 6 bases and J 5 bases, leaving 18 bases between the germline ends. CDR3 size: 15 residues. Germline V gene data show CDR1 as MNHEY and CDR2 as SVGEGT. The CDR3 DNA reads TGTGCCAGCAGACCCAGCGGGTCCGCGGGAGATACGCAGTATTTT. This encodes CASRPSGSAGDTQYF.

This chain connects TRBV10-3 to TRBJ1-5; D is possibly TRBD1 (6 bases). Germline assignment: CDR1 ENHRY and CDR2 SYGVKD. The V and J ends lost 2 bases and 2 bases respectively, with 10 bases between them. The CDR3 runs to 15 residues. CDR3 DNA sequence: TGTGCCATCAGTGAGGGGGCAGGGGGCAATCAGCCCCAGCATTTT. Translating it yields CAISEGAGGNQPQHF.

As concerns this clonotype: A much larger clone sits a single nucleotide away, making a read error possible. The CDR3 here is CASSQGWGSYEQYF. As DNA, the CDR3 is TGTGCCAGCAGCCAAGGTTGGGGGTCCTACGAGCAGTACTTC. The rearrangement uses TRBV4-2 and TRBJ2-7; tentatively, D is TRBD1 or TRBD2 (5 bases each). Germline V gene data show CDR1 as LGHNA and CDR2 as YNFKEQ. With 1 base removed from V and 1 base from J, the gap between germline ends came to 8 bases. This CDR3 has 14 residues.

The chain joins TRBV5-6 to TRBJ2-7; D is unresolved. Germline V CDR1 and CDR2: SGHDT, YYEEEE. This CDR3 has 15 residues. Trimming cost V 4 bases and J 3 bases, with 17 bases left between them. The CDR3 coding sequence is TGTGCCAGCAGCCGAAAGGGCGGAATCCACTACGAGCAGTACTTC. Translation: CASSRKGGIHYEQYF. The full variable domain, its missing parts supplied by reference TRBV5-6 and TRBJ2-7, is DAGVTQSPTHLIKTRGQQVTLRCSPKSGHDTVSWYQQALGQGPQFIFQYYEEEERQRGNFPDRFSGHQFPNYSSELNVNALLLGDSALYLCASSRKGGIHYEQYFGPGTRLTVT.

The J gene is TRBJ2-1, the V gene TRBV5-1; possibly TRBD2 for D (5 bases). The CDR3 is 16 residues long. Germline loops: CDR1 SGHRS, CDR2 YFSETQ. Trimming left V 1 base short and J 9 bases short, with 20 bases between. This CDR3 is CASSLWIGTAAGEQFF. The CDR3 nucleotides read TGCGCCAGCAGCTTGTGGATTGGAACAGCCGCGGGTGAGCAGTTCTTC.

This clonotype turned up a few times. The rearrangement joins TRBV11-1 to TRBJ2-1; TRBD2 is a possible D gene (6 bases). Germline loops: CDR1 SGHAT, CDR2 FQDESV (reference sequence). Trimming cost V 1 base and J 5 bases, with 27 bases left between them. The CDR3 spans 20 residues. CDR3 bases: TGTGCCAGCAGCTTAGGAAGGGTCTGGGCAGCGGGTCACGCGGACAATGAGCAGTTCTTC. Translation gives CASSLGRVWAAGHADNEQFF.

This sequence joins TRBV5-5 and TRBJ1-4; D perhaps matches TRBD1 (6 bases). Per the germline V gene, CDR1 is SGHKS and CDR2 is YYEKEE (reference sequence). This CDR3 has 13 residues. Trimming took off 3 bases at V and 8 bases at J, with 11 bases between the two ends. CDR3 DNA sequence: TGTGCCAGCAGCTCAGTCGGGGGCGAAAAACTGTTTTTT. Translated: CASSSVGGEKLFF.

This clonotype was counted many times. An end of the junction differs from the germline gene, which may be a read error. The chain recombines TRBV5-1 with TRBJ2-2; 12 bases line up with TRBD2. The CDR3 extends over 15 amino acids. Germline V lookup: CDR1 SGHRS, CDR2 YFSETQ. CDR3 protein: CASSSGLAGTGELFF. CDR3 bases: TGTGCCAGCAGTTCGGGACTAGCGGGCACCGGGGAGCTGTTTTTT.

This clonotype has a handful of counts. The V and J genes are TRBV12-3 or TRBV12-4 and TRBJ2-2, with D perhaps matching TRBD1 (6 bases). The CDR3 totals 14 residues. V was pared by 5 bases and J by 5 bases, with 12 bases between. Written as DNA, the CDR3 is TGTGCCAGCAGTGGAGGACAGATGACCGGGGAGCTGTTTTTT. Protein: CASSGGQMTGELFF.

The chain recombines TRBV9 with TRBJ1-3; D is unclear. This CDR3 is built from 16 residues. V was trimmed by 0 bases and J by 4 bases, leaving 14 bases between them. From germline, CDR1 is SGDLS and CDR2 YYNGEE. CDR3 bases: TGTGCCAGCAGCGTAGATGCCAGTGTCTCCGGAAACACCATATATTTT. Translation: CASSVDASVSGNTIYF.

V and J are TRBV14 and TRBJ2-1, with 7 bases matching TRBD2. The V and J ends lost 0 bases and 7 bases, in that order; junction bases with no gene match: 9. The CDR3 runs 16 residues. CDR1 is SGHDN, CDR2 FVKESK, per germline. The CDR3 DNA reads as TGTGCCAGCAGCCAAGATGGCGGGAGAAAGCTGAATGAGCAGTTCTTC. As protein: CASSQDGGRKLNEQFF.

This chain joins TRBV28 and TRBJ1-6; unclear D gene. Germline V gene data show CDR1 as MDHEN and CDR2 as SYDVKM. The V end lost 6 bases, the J end lost 3 bases, and 6 bases lay between the germline ends. The CDR3 contains 13 residues. CDR3 in amino acids: CASRQYYNSPLHF. The CDR3 DNA follows: TGTGCCAGCAGGCAGTACTATAATTCACCCCTCCACTTT.

This clonotype was counted only a few times. The chain combines TRBV5-5 with TRBJ2-2; 12 bases map to TRBD2. There are 18 residues in the CDR3. V shed 0 bases, J shed 0 bases, and the junction held 3 bases outside the gene matches. Germline V gene sequence: CDR1 SGHKS, CDR2 YYEKEE (reference sequence). The CDR3 reads CASSLATSGGANTGELFF. In DNA form, the CDR3 reads TGTGCCAGCAGCTTGGCGACTAGCGGGGGAGCGAACACCGGGGAGCTGTTTTTT.

This chain uses TRBV19 with TRBJ2-6, with D perhaps TRBD1 or TRBD2 (5 bases each). CDR3 length: 16 residues. The V end lost 5 bases, the J end lost 0 bases, and 11 bases lay between the germline ends. Per germline, CDR1 LNHDA and CDR2 SQIVND (reference sequence). The CDR3 loop is CASSPGADSGANVLTF. CDR3 nucleotides: TGTGCCAGTAGTCCCGGGGCTGACTCTGGGGCCAACGTCCTGACTTTC.

The chain is built from TRBV7-8 and TRBJ1-6, with D possibly TRBD1 on 6 matching bases. Trimming stripped 6 bases from V and 7 bases from J, with 16 bases between. CDR3 length: 15 residues. Germline V lookup: CDR1 SGHVS, CDR2 FQNEAQ. CDR3 DNA: TGTGCCAGCAGTTTCCGGGACACCCAGAATTCACCCCTCCACTTT. It encodes CASSFRDTQNSPLHF.

The chain carries TRBV6-5 and TRBJ2-2, with D hard to call. Trimming removed 2 bases from V and 1 base from J, with 5 bases in between. The germline V gene has CDR1 MNHEY and CDR2 SVGAGI. This CDR3 region has 14 residues. The CDR3 loop is CASSYKWNTGELFF. The CDR3 DNA reads TGTGCCAGCAGTTACAAGTGGAACACCGGGGAGCTGTTTTTT.